A selection of T cell receptor beta chains follows, all from one sample in a study of T cell responses to AZD1222 COVID-19 vaccine. Libraries were prepared by immunoSEQ multiplex PCR; TCRdb keeps only in-frame clonotypes and omits some of them. Here the sample spans about 150,000 clones, 94% being singletons. This specimen was peripheral blood, taken on day 0 of AZD1222 vaccination. The receptor set was obtained from an adult in good health. Both conserved end residues are part of each CDR3. The D gene is left open where the match is weak. Only some rows state a clone size, as once, few, many or a class for expanded clones.

>-|TRBV25-1|TRBJ2-1|-
CASSEEGGYNEQFF
TGTGCCAGCAGTGAAGAAGGAGGGTACAATGAGCAGTTCTTC
>-|TRBV5-1|TRBJ1-2|-
CASSLVGRGNGYTF
TGCGCCAGCAGCTTGGTAGGTCGGGGCAACGGCTACACCTTC
>TRBD2|TRBV6-5|TRBJ2-5|-
CASSPGGVGETQYF
TGTGCCAGCAGCCCCGGGGGGGTAGGGGAGACCCAGTACTTC
>TRBD1|TRBV28|TRBJ1-6|-
CASSLDRPAGGAYSPLHF
TGTGCCAGCAGTTTAGACCGCCCAGCAGGGGGCGCTTATTCACCCCTCCACTTT
>-|TRBV2|TRBJ2-2|few
CASRSPVRGNTGELFF
TGTGCCAGCAGGTCCCCCGTGAGAGGGAACACCGGGGAGCTGTTTTTT
>TRBD1|TRBV27|TRBJ1-1|once
CASSLRSAGGEAFF
TGTGCCAGCAGTTTAAGGTCGGCAGGGGGTGAAGCTTTCTTT
>-|TRBV14|TRBJ1-2|once
CASSYAGVPAINYGYTF
TGTGCCAGCAGTTACGCAGGGGTCCCGGCCATTAACTATGGCTACACCTTC
>-|TRBV3-1/TRBV3-2|TRBJ1-5|-
CASSPTNNQPQHF
TGTGCCAGCAGTCCCACGAACAATCAGCCCCAGCATTTT
>-|TRBV19|TRBJ1-5|-
CASSIDKMFRDQPQHF
TGTGCCAGTAGTATAGACAAGATGTTTCGTGATCAGCCCCAGCATTTT
>-|TRBV5-1|TRBJ2-2|-
CASSEQTHPGAGELFF
TGCGCCAGCAGTGAACAGACACACCCGGGGGCCGGGGAGCTGTTTTTT
>-|TRBV6-2/TRBV6-3|TRBJ1-6|-
CASSSNTGYNSPLHF
TGTGCCAGCAGCTCCAACACAGGGTATAATTCACCCCTCCACTTT
>-|TRBV30|TRBJ1-1|once
CAWSVGGPEAFF
TGTGCCTGGAGTGTAGGCGGCCCTGAAGCTTTCTTT
>TRBD2|TRBV7-6|TRBJ2-1|-
CASSRFVTSGRVSEQFF
TGTGCCAGCAGCCGTTTCGTGACTAGCGGGAGAGTGAGCGAGCAGTTCTTC
>-|TRBV5-4|TRBJ1-1|-
CASSLGARGNTEAFF
TGTGCCAGCAGCTTGGGAGCCAGGGGGAACACTGAAGCTTTCTTT
>-|TRBV5-1|TRBJ2-2|-
CASSLQGDGTGELFF
TGCGCCAGCAGCTTGCAAGGCGATGGCACCGGGGAGCTGTTTTTT
>TRBD1|TRBV28|TRBJ2-5|-
CASRFRGRGETQYF
TGTGCCAGTCGGTTCAGGGGGCGAGGAGAGACCCAGTACTTC
>TRBD2|TRBV7-8|TRBJ2-1|-
CASSRWTSGGQFF
TGTGCCAGCAGCCGCTGGACTAGCGGGGGGCAGTTCTTC
>-|TRBV20-1|TRBJ2-5|once
CSASAATGVQETQYF
TGCAGTGCTAGTGCCGCGACAGGAGTTCAAGAGACCCAGTACTTC
>-|TRBV9|TRBJ1-1|-
CASSVMTGPTSEAFF
TGTGCCAGCAGCGTAATGACCGGGCCTACTAGTGAAGCTTTCTTT
>-|TRBV30|TRBJ1-2|-
CASLTLNYGYTF
TGTGCCTCGCTGACCCTAAACTATGGCTACACCTTC
>-|TRBV4-1|TRBJ2-4|-
CASSQDWTAQNIQYF
TGCGCCAGCAGCCAAGATTGGACAGCCCAAAACATTCAGTACTTC
>TRBD1|TRBV5-1|TRBJ1-2|-
CASSLVVSGTGNNGYTF
TGCGCCAGCAGCTTGGTGGTCTCCGGGACAGGGAATAATGGCTACACCTTC
>-|TRBV5-6|TRBJ2-3|-
CASSLLLDSPSTDTQYF
TGTGCCAGCAGCTTGTTGTTAGACAGCCCTAGCACAGATACGCAGTATTTT
>-|TRBV7-9|TRBJ1-3|-
CASSRQGNTIYF
TGTGCCAGCAGCCGCCAGGGGAACACCATATATTTT
>-|TRBV6-5|TRBJ1-6|once
CATNRGAGDNSPLHF
TGTGCCACCAATCGGGGGGCAGGAGATAATTCACCCCTCCACTTT
>-|TRBV6-5|TRBJ1-5|-
CASRFKRDSNQPQHF
TGTGCCAGCAGGTTTAAACGGGATAGCAATCAGCCCCAGCATTTT
>TRBD2|TRBV11-3|TRBJ2-3|-
CASSIGSGGISLDTQYF
TGTGCCAGCAGTATAGGGAGCGGGGGGATTTCACTCGATACGCAGTATTTT
>-|TRBV3-1/TRBV3-2|TRBJ1-1|-
CASSPPGGNTEAFF
TGTGCCAGCAGCCCCCCGGGGGGGAACACTGAAGCTTTCTTT
>TRBD1|TRBV4-1|TRBJ1-2|-
CASSQDSGTGIYGYTF
TGCGCCAGCAGCCAAGATTCGGGGACAGGGATCTATGGCTACACCTTC